The clone carrying this T cell receptor beta chain was detected many times. Its matching antigen is unknown. The sample is drawn from a study of T cells after yellow fever vaccination. In making TCR cDNA, 5'RACE template switching added a universal primer site and UMIs to it. TCRdb reprocessed the 5' RACE reads with MiXCR, giving one entry per CDR3 protein. Seen here are some 250,000 distinct CDR3 sequences, approximately 3.5% observed once, and the top ten hold around a fifth. Study findings and constraints: Of the clonotypes, a small share occurred in both CD4 and CD8 compartments. Among primary-vaccination clones, most reappeared after the booster, at roughly 95% for CD4 and 88% for CD8.

Deletions cut 4 bases from V and 6 bases from J, with 13 bases between. Germline-derived CDR1 and CDR2 are SGHRS and YFSETQ. The CDR3 has 14 residues. The sequencing here drew on PBMCs, taken 15 days after the yellow fever booster vaccination. The chain couples TRBV5-1 to TRBJ2-2; D is uncertain. This receptor was taken from a man between 18 and 35 years old who received the YFV17D yellow fever vaccine. Here the CDR3 reads CASSLLDGSGELFF. CDR3 sequence (DNA): TGCGCCAGCAGCCTTCTCGACGGGTCCGGGGAGCTGTTTTTT.